This entry lists 10 T cell receptor beta chains sequenced from one sample in a study of graft-versus-host responses after intestinal transplantation. Method: immunoSEQ multiplex PCR; TCRdb's copy keeps in-frame clones and lacks some. The repertoire holds 60,000 to 75,000 clones, with roughly nine tenths as singletons. These receptors are not linked to any known antigen. Specimen: unstimulated CD8+ T cells sorted from spleen or lymph node cells, collected before intestinal transplant. The receptors were gathered from a human donor who received an intestinal transplant.

The chain links TRBV2 to TRBJ2-7; 7 bases map to TRBD2. Germline lookup yields CDR1 SNHLY and CDR2 FYNNEI. The trim removed 6 bases at V and 7 bases at J, leaving 0 bases unmatched. This CDR3 is built from 10 residues. The CDR3 bases are TGTGCCAGCAGGGGGGGGGAGCAGTACTTC. Translating gives CASRGGEQYF.

This chain joins TRBV27 and TRBJ1-2, with D possibly being TRBD1 (5 bases). CDR1 MNHEY and CDR2 SMNVEV come from the germline V gene (reference sequence). V dropped 5 bases and J dropped 8 bases, with 18 bases sitting between them. The CDR3 has 14 amino acids. The DNA of the CDR3 is TGTGCCAGCAGTCCCGGACATCCGGCTGGGGGCTACACCTTC. It yields the protein CASSPGHPAGGYTF.

This clone is labeled as medium-sized. The V call is TRBV7-8, the J call TRBJ2-7, with TRBD2 matching over 7 bases. The CDR3 has 12 amino acids. The V gene's germline CDR1 is SGHVS and CDR2 FQNEAQ. J gave up 5 bases and V 3 bases, and 1 base lay outside the gene matches. The chain's CDR3 is CASSLAGDEQYF. CDR3 bases: TGTGCCAGCAGCTTGGCGGGAGACGAGCAGTACTTC.

The V call is TRBV4-1, the J call TRBJ1-1; no reliable D call. CDR1 and CDR2 from the germline V gene are MGHRA and YSYEKL. Trimming removed 0 bases from V and 1 base from J, with 6 bases in between. The CDR3 consists of 14 residues. CDR3 DNA: TGCGCCAGCAGCCAAGACTGGCAGAACACTGAAGCTTTCTTT. Its translation: CASSQDWQNTEAFF.

The chain is built from TRBV6-6 and TRBJ2-3, with 8 bases that match TRBD2. The CDR3 spans 14 residues. Germline CDR1 is MNHNY and CDR2 is SVGAGI (reference sequence). V gave up 5 bases and J gave up 4 bases; unmatched junction bases: 5. The CDR3 is CASSRAGGPDTQYF. The CDR3 nucleotides read TGTGCCAGCAGTAGGGCGGGGGGCCCAGATACGCAGTATTTT.

The genes are TRBV5-1 and TRBJ2-1; 10 bases match TRBD2. Germline trimming cut 5 bases from V and 0 bases from J; bases unmatched to any gene: 8. Germline V CDR1 and CDR2: SGHRS, YFSETQ. The CDR3 totals 17 residues. The DNA of the CDR3 is TGCGCCAGCAGGGGACTAGCGCCTCCCCTCTCCTACAATGAGCAGTTCTTC. Translating gives CASRGLAPPLSYNEQFF.

The gene calls are TRBV5-6 and TRBJ1-2, with D possibly being TRBD1 (5 bases). Between the trimmed V and J ends, which lost 4 bases and 7 bases, there was a span of 17 bases. Germline CDR1 is SGHDT and CDR2 is YYEEEE. CDR3 length equals 14 residues. The CDR3 is CASSPAGVTGGYTF. Here the CDR3 DNA reads TGTGCCAGCAGCCCGGCGGGGGTTACTGGTGGCTACACCTTC. The full variable domain, its missing parts supplied by reference TRBV5-6 and TRBJ1-2, is DAGVTQSPTHLIKTRGQQVTLRCSPKSGHDTVSWYQQALGQGPQFIFQYYEEEERQRGNFPDRFSGHQFPNYSSELNVNALLLGDSALYLCASSPAGVTGGYTFGSGTRLTVV.

The table lists this clone with a count of one. V gene TRBV4-1 combines with J gene TRBJ2-1, with D possibly being TRBD2 (6 bases). The length of the CDR3 is 14 residues. The V end lost 4 bases, the J end lost 4 bases, and 11 bases lay between the germline ends. Germline V gene sequence: CDR1 MGHRA, CDR2 YSYEKL. The CDR3 DNA is TGCGCCAGCAGCCTCCGGGACTCATACAATGAGCAGTTCTTC. This sequence encodes CASSLRDSYNEQFF.

This clone appeared a single time. The V and J genes are TRBV5-1 and TRBJ2-2, with 7 bases fitting TRBD1. Germline V gene data show CDR1 as SGHRS and CDR2 as YFSETQ. This CDR3 contains 16 residues. The trim removed 4 bases at V and 5 bases at J, leaving 11 bases unmatched. The DNA of the CDR3 is TGCGCCAGCAGCCCGGAAGGGGGCGCGGTTACCGGGGAGCTGTTTTTT. It yields the protein CASSPEGGAVTGELFF. Supplemented by reference TRBV5-1 and TRBJ2-2, the full variable domain reads KAGVTQTPRYLIKTRGQQVTLSCSPISGHRSVSWYQQTPGQGLQFLFEYFSETQRNKGNFPGRFSGRQFSNSRSEMNVSTLELGDSALYLCASSPEGGAVTGELFFGEGSRLTVL.

The chain is built from TRBV14 and TRBJ1-2; 10 bases align to TRBD1. The CDR3 length is 13 residues. Germline V gives CDR1 SGHDN, CDR2 FVKESK. Trimming at V came to 5 bases and at J to 6 bases, leaving 3 bases not matched to a gene. The CDR3 region is CASSLGTGDGYTF. CDR3 coding DNA: TGTGCCAGCAGCTTAGGGACAGGGGATGGCTACACCTTC.